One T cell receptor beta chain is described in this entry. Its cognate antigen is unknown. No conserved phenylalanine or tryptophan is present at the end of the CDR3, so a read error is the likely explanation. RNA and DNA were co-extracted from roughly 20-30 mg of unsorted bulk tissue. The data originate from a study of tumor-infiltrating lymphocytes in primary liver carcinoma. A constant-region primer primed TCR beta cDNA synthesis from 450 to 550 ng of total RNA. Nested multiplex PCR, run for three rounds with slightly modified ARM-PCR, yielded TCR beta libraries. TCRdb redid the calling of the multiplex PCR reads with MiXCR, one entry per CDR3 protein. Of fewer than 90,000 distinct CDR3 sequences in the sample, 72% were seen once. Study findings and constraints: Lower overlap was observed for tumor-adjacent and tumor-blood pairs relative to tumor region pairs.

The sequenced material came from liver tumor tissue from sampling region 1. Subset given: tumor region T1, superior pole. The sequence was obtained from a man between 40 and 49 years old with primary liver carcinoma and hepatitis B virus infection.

The DNA for the CDR3 is TGTGCCATGTCGACAAGCGTGGGCCTGGACGAGCAGTACTCC. Residues: CAMSTSVGLDEQYS. V and J are TRBV10-3 and TRBJ2-7; D call uncertain. CDR1 and CDR2 from the germline V gene are ENHRY and SYGVKD. The CDR3 covers 14 residues. Trimming shortened V by 9 bases and J by 5 bases, and 20 bases separated the two germline ends.